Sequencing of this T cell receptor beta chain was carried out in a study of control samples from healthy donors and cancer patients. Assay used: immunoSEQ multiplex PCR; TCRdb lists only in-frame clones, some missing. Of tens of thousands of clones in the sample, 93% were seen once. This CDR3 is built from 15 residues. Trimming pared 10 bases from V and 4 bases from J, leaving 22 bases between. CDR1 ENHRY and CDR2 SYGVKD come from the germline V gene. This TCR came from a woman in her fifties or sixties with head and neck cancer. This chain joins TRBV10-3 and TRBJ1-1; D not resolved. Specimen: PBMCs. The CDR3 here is CATWEAEGKGTEAFF. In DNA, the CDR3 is TGTGCCACATGGGAAGCCGAGGGAAAGGGCACTGAAGCTTTCTTT.